A selection of T cell receptor beta chains follows, all from one sample in a study of spatial heterogeneity in lung cancer. MiXCR, run by TCRdb on the 5' RACE reads, gives a single entry per CDR3 protein. The table shows about 6,300 distinct CDR3 sequences, with approximately 1.2% occurring only once. This material consisted of lung tumor tissue, taken at surgery. Receptors were obtained from a male donor with early-stage non-small cell lung cancer. The CDR3 runs from the conserved cysteine through the conserved F or W. A D gene is named only where the DNA matches it firmly. Sizes are listed as how often the clone was seen (once, few, many) or a class if it is expanded.

cdr3_aa cdr3_nt d_call j_call clone_size cdr3_length v_call
CASSLRLAVDTQYF TGTGCCAGCAGCTTACGACTAGCGGTAGATACGCAGTATTTT TRBD2 TRBJ2-3 medium-sized 14 TRBV7-9
CASSLRHPGQGGYGGYTF TGCGCCAGCAGCTTACGACACCCTGGACAGGGTGGGTATGGTGGCTACACCTTC TRBD1 TRBJ1-2 medium-sized 18 TRBV5-1
CAWIPPGQGIAGANVLTF TGTGCCTGGATCCCACCGGGACAGGGTATAGCTGGGGCCAACGTCCTGACTTTC TRBD1 TRBJ2-6 many 18 TRBV30
CASRGFLNTEAFF TGTGCCAGCAGAGGTTTCTTGAACACTGAAGCTTTCTTT - TRBJ1-1 many 13 TRBV2
CASTPGRHQPQHF TGTGCCAGCACTCCCGGGCGACATCAGCCCCAGCATTTT - TRBJ1-5 medium-sized 13 TRBV12-3/TRBV12-4
CASTTSGAQETQYF TGCGCCAGCACAACTAGCGGAGCCCAAGAGACCCAGTACTTC TRBD2 TRBJ2-5 many 14 TRBV5-1
CAIRDIGQPQHF TGTGCCATCAGGGACATTGGGCAGCCCCAGCATTTT - TRBJ1-5 many 12 TRBV10-3
CASSPRTSASYNEQFF TGTGCCAGCAGTCCCCGGACTAGCGCCTCCTACAATGAGCAGTTCTTC TRBD2 TRBJ2-1 medium-sized 16 TRBV6-5
CASSSQLMWGGHTEAFF TGTGCCAGCAGTTCCCAGCTTATGTGGGGGGGTCACACTGAAGCTTTCTTT - TRBJ1-1 many 17 TRBV27
CASSLLITEAFF TGTGCCAGCAGCTTGTTGATCACTGAAGCTTTCTTT - TRBJ1-1 medium-sized 12 TRBV5-8
CSARDLRRELGDEQFF TGCAGTGCTAGAGACCTAAGGCGGGAGCTGGGCGATGAGCAGTTCTTC TRBD2 TRBJ2-1 medium-sized 16 TRBV20-1
CATSDTGTVDPYEQYF TGTGCCACCAGTGATACAGGGACAGTCGACCCCTACGAGCAGTACTTC TRBD1 TRBJ2-7 many 16 TRBV24-1
CAISEEGNNQPQHF TGTGCCATCAGTGAGGAGGGGAACAATCAGCCCCAGCATTTT - TRBJ1-5 medium-sized 14 TRBV10-3
CSAPGTGSEKLFF TGCAGTGCTCCCGGGACAGGGTCTGAAAAACTGTTTTTT TRBD1 TRBJ1-4 medium-sized 13 TRBV20-1
CSASPIGRTQYF TGCAGTGCTAGTCCCATCGGGCGGACCCAGTACTTC - TRBJ2-5 medium-sized 12 TRBV20-1
CSAREAPRLVRETQYF TGCAGTGCTAGAGAGGCCCCCCGACTAGTTAGGGAGACCCAGTACTTC - TRBJ2-5 many 16 TRBV20-1
CSAKMGNQPQHF TGCAGTGCCAAAATGGGGAATCAGCCCCAGCATTTT - TRBJ1-5 many 12 TRBV20-1
CASSGRTSSQETQYF TGTGCCAGCAGCGGCAGGACTAGCTCTCAAGAGACCCAGTACTTC TRBD2 TRBJ2-5 medium-sized 15 TRBV9
CASSAREPEAFF TGTGCCAGCAGCGCCCGGGAACCTGAAGCTTTCTTT - TRBJ1-1 many 12 TRBV9
CASSIGGSGGKTQYF TGTGCCAGTAGTATAGGGGGTAGCGGGGGTAAGACCCAGTACTTC TRBD2 TRBJ2-5 many 15 TRBV19
CASSISRETTEAFF TGTGCCAGCAGCATCTCCCGGGAGACCACTGAAGCTTTCTTT - TRBJ1-1 medium-sized 14 TRBV13